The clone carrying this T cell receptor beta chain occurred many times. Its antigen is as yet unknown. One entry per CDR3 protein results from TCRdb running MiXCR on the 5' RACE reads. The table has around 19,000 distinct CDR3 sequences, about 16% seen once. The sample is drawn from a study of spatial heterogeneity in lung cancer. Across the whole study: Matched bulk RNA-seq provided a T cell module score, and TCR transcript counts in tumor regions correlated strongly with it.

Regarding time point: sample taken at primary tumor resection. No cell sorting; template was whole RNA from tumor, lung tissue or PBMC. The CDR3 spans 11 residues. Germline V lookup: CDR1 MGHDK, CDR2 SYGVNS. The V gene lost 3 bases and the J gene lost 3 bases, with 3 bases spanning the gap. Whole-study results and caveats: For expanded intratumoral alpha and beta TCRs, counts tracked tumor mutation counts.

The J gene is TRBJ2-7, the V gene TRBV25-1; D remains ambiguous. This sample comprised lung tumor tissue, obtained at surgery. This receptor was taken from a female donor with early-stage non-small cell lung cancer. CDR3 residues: CASSDRYEQYF. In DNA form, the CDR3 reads TGTGCCAGCAGTGATCGCTACGAGCAGTACTTC.